This TCR beta chain was recorded in a study of regulatory T cells in long-lasting Graves disease. Arm-PCR of CDR3 regions and iRepertoire HTBI primers were used to build TCR beta libraries. TCRdb called the multiplex PCR reads again in MiXCR, with one record for every CDR3 protein. The sample records hundreds of thousands of distinct CDR3 sequences, around a sixth being singletons. There are many counts of this clonotype. Time point noted: newly diagnosed GD, antithyroid drugs for less than 3 months. From PBMCs, RNA was extracted and then used to make the TCR library. Germline loops: CDR1 MNHEY, CDR2 SVGEGT. The CDR3 sequence is 16 residues long. Deletions cut 7 bases from V and 8 bases from J, with 23 bases between.

Sequenced here: peripheral blood mononuclear cells (PBMCs), sampled at new diagnosis, from a patient treated with antithyroid drugs. This chain connects TRBV6-2 or TRBV6-3 to TRBJ1-4, with a weak D call TRBD1 (6 bases). The sequence was collected from a female donor with Graves disease. The CDR3 nucleotides read TGTGCCAGCACTCGTGGCGCGGGGGGGCGCGAGGAAAAACTGTTTTTT. Amino acids: CASTRGAGGREEKLFF.